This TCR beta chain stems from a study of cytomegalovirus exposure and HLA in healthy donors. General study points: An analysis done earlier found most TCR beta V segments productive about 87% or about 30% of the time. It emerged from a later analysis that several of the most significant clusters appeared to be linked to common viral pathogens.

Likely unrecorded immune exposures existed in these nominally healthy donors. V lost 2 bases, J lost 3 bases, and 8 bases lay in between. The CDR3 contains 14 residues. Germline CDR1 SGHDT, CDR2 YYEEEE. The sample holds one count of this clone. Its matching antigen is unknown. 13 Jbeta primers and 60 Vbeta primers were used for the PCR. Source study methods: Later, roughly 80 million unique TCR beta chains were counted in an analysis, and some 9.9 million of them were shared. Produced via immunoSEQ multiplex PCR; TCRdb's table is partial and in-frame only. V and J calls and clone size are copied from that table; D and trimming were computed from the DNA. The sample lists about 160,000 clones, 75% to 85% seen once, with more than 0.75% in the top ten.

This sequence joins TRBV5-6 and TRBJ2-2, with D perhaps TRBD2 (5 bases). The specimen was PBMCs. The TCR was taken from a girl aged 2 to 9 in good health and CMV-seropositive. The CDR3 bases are TGTGCCAGCAGCTTTGCGGGTTACACCGGGGAGCTGTTTTTT. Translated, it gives CASSFAGYTGELFF. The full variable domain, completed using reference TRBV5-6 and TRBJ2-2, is DAGVTQSPTHLIKTRGQQVTLRCSPKSGHDTVSWYQQALGQGPQFIFQYYEEEERQRGNFPDRFSGHQFPNYSSELNVNALLLGDSALYLCASSFAGYTGELFFGEGSRLTVL.